The next 26 T cell receptor beta chains were all read from a single sample in a study of graft-versus-host responses after intestinal transplantation. The repertoire was sequenced with immunoSEQ multiplex PCR; TCRdb's copy has only in-frame clones and lacks some. The sample yields about 110,000 clones, approximately 86% seen once. These receptors' antigens are unknown. The source was unstimulated CD4+ T cells sorted from spleen or lymph node cells, collected before transplant. The receptors come from a human donor who was the organ donor for an intestinal transplant.

The V call is TRBV5-1, the J call TRBJ1-5, with 10 positions matching TRBD1. The J segment lost 9 bases and the V segment lost 6 bases, leaving 15 bases of the junction unmatched. Germline V gene lookup returns CDR1 SGHRS and CDR2 YFSETQ. The CDR3 is 16 residues long. CDR3 residues: CASTYNYRTGGRPQHF. The CDR3 bases are TGCGCCAGCACTTATAATTACCGGACAGGGGGGAGGCCCCAGCATTTT.

V gene TRBV6-6 combines with J gene TRBJ2-3; a possible D gene is TRBD2 (6 bases). Germline values: CDR1 MNHNY, CDR2 SVGAGI (reference sequence). CDR3 length: 15 amino acids. V shed 2 bases and J shed 3 bases, with 12 bases lying between them. CDR3 coding DNA: TGTGCCAGCAGTTACCGCGGGACCCAAACAGATACGCAGTATTTT. Amino acids: CASSYRGTQTDTQYF.

V gene TRBV5-1 combines with J gene TRBJ2-5, with 8 bases lining up with TRBD1. The CDR3 has 16 residues. Trimming at V came to 6 bases and at J to 2 bases, leaving 12 bases not matched to a gene. Germline V CDR1 and CDR2: SGHRS, YFSETQ. The CDR3 DNA reads as TGCGCCAGCAAGGGGCCCACAGGGGGGATTCAAGAGACCCAGTACTTC. Translating it yields CASKGPTGGIQETQYF.

The sample holds a few counts of this clone. This sequence joins TRBV5-3 and TRBJ2-7; a possible D gene is TRBD1 (6 bases). TRBV5-3 is treated as an ORF (open reading frame) with a function not yet certain. V was pared by 4 bases and J by 2 bases, with 19 bases between. The CDR3 is 16 residues long. This CDR3 reads CARSNHRVRLAYEQYF. DNA of the CDR3: TGTGCCAGAAGCAACCACAGGGTAAGGCTTGCCTACGAGCAGTACTTC.

This rearrangement joins TRBV6-5 to TRBJ2-2; 7 bases match TRBD1. The CDR3 spans 15 residues. Germline V gene data show CDR1 as MNHEY and CDR2 as SVGAGI. Trimming at V came to 6 bases and at J to 3 bases, leaving 7 bases not matched to a gene. CDR3 in amino acids: CASRNRGADTGELFF. In DNA form, the CDR3 reads TGTGCCAGCAGAAACAGGGGTGCGGACACCGGGGAGCTGTTTTTT.

The chain employs TRBV11-2 and TRBJ2-7; the match to TRBD2 covers 8 bases. With 2 bases clipped from V and 2 bases from J, the junction kept 2 bases outside the gene matches. The CDR3 consists of 14 residues. Germline CDR1 reads SGHAT; CDR2 reads FQNNGV. The CDR3 loop is CASSLSGRAYEQYF. The CDR3 DNA follows: TGTGCCAGCAGCTTATCCGGGAGGGCCTACGAGCAGTACTTC.

This clone was counted once. The rearrangement links TRBV4-1 to TRBJ1-5; 8 bases align to TRBD1. Germline-derived CDR1 and CDR2 are MGHRA and YSYEKL. This CDR3 contains 15 residues. J gave up 5 bases and V 2 bases, and 5 bases lay outside the gene matches. DNA for the CDR3: TGCGCCAGCAGCCAACAGGGGGCCCGGCATCAGCCCCAGCATTTT. Protein: CASSQQGARHQPQHF.

The chain links TRBV7-6 to TRBJ1-5; D is perhaps TRBD1 (6 bases). Germline assignment: CDR1 SGHVS and CDR2 FNYEAQ. The CDR3 sequence is 17 residues long. The V end lost 4 bases, the J end lost 2 bases, and 18 bases lay between the germline ends. CDR3 DNA: TGTGCCAGCAGCTCGGGGGCCAGGGTAGGTGGCAATCAGCCCCAGCATTTT. Protein: CASSSGARVGGNQPQHF.

This chain uses TRBV20-1 with TRBJ2-3; D remains unclear. The CDR3 contains 11 residues. Between the trimmed V and J ends, which lost 6 bases and 6 bases, there was a span of 10 bases. Germline values: CDR1 DFQATT, CDR2 SNEGSKA (reference sequence). CDR3 loop: CSASNGDTQYF. DNA of the CDR3: TGCAGTGCCAGCAATGGGGATACGCAGTATTTT.

The chain is built from TRBV5-1 and TRBJ2-3; D is undetermined. The CDR3 runs 16 residues. Trimming stripped 1 base from V and 2 bases from J, with 14 bases between. Germline V lookup: CDR1 SGHRS, CDR2 YFSETQ. The CDR3 DNA reads as TGCGCCAGCAGCTTGTTCGGCGGCCTGAACACAGATACGCAGTATTTT. This translates into CASSLFGGLNTDTQYF.

This clone appeared once. The chain couples TRBV2 to TRBJ1-1; 7 bases map to TRBD1. The CDR3 covers 13 residues. Germline CDR1 is SNHLY and CDR2 is FYNNEI. The J segment lost 4 bases and the V segment lost 8 bases, leaving 7 bases of the junction unmatched. CDR3: CASQQGLVTEAFF. CDR3 coding DNA: TGTGCCAGCCAACAGGGGCTGGTCACTGAAGCTTTCTTT.

The V and J genes are TRBV6-5 and TRBJ2-5; no firm D call. CDR1 MNHEY and CDR2 SVGAGI come from the germline V gene. V lost 4 bases, J lost 1 base, and 7 bases lay in between. The CDR3 has 13 residues. This CDR3 is CASSLLSQETQYF. The DNA of the CDR3 is TGTGCCAGCAGTTTACTGAGCCAAGAGACCCAGTACTTC.

The chain links TRBV1 to TRBJ1-5. TRBV1 constitutes a pseudogene. The CDR3 covers 18 residues. CDR3 nucleotides: TGCACCAGCAGCCACCGGGAGGGAGGGGAGGAGGGCAATCAGCCCCAGCATTTT. Translated, it gives CTSSHREGGEEGNQPQHF.

In its sample, this clone was seen once. J is TRBJ2-6 and V is TRBV14; the D is unclear. CDR1 is SGHDN, CDR2 FVKESK, per germline. CDR3 size: 17 residues. The ends were cut back, 1 base at V and 0 bases at J, with 10 bases in the middle. The CDR3 loop reads CASSQVGSTSGANVLTF. CDR3 DNA: TGTGCCAGCAGCCAAGTAGGCAGTACCTCTGGGGCCAACGTCCTGACTTTC.

The chain carries TRBV19 and TRBJ2-1, with 12 bases aligning to TRBD2. V lost 3 bases and J lost 4; bases outside the gene matches: 7. The V gene's germline CDR1 is LNHDA and CDR2 SQIVND (reference sequence). The CDR3 totals 17 residues. In DNA, the CDR3 is TGTGCCAGTAGTATTTGGTCCGGGACTAGCGGGTACAATGAGCAGTTCTTC. Protein: CASSIWSGTSGYNEQFF.

The DNA for the CDR3 is TGTGCCAGCTCACCGATGGACGGCCTATTGAACACCGGGGAGCTGTTTTTT. Its protein product is CASSPMDGLLNTGELFF. This rearrangement joins TRBV18 to TRBJ2-2; no reliable D call. The CDR3 runs to 17 residues. V was clipped by 3 bases and J by 1 base, with 15 bases between them. Germline CDR1 is KGHSH and CDR2 is LQKENI.

This chain joins TRBV9 and TRBJ2-5; D is unresolved. Germline V gene sequence: CDR1 SGDLS, CDR2 YYNGEE. The CDR3 extends over 13 amino acids. V lost 0 bases, J lost 5 bases, and 8 bases lay in between. CDR3 loop: CASSVDGRETQYF. The CDR3, as DNA: TGTGCCAGCAGCGTAGACGGTCGCGAGACCCAGTACTTC.

The rearrangement joins TRBV29-1 to TRBJ1-1; D is ambiguous. The CDR3 runs 8 residues. From germline, CDR1 is SQVTM and CDR2 ANQGSEA. V lost 7 bases, J lost 8 bases, and 5 bases lay in between. This CDR3 reads CSGDEAFF. DNA of the CDR3: TGCAGCGGTGACGAAGCTTTCTTT.

The rearrangement uses TRBV7-3 and TRBJ2-7, with D hard to call. Germline loops: CDR1 SGHTA, CDR2 FQGTGA. This CDR3 has 14 residues. With 2 bases removed from V and 0 bases from J, the gap between germline ends came to 8 bases. The CDR3 spells CASSLGGNSYEQYF. The CDR3 nucleotides are TGTGCCAGCAGCTTAGGTGGGAACTCCTACGAGCAGTACTTC.

V and J are TRBV9 and TRBJ1-4; perhaps TRBD1 as D (5 bases). Trimming took off 0 bases at V and 7 bases at J, with 13 bases between the two ends. In germline, CDR1 is SGDLS, CDR2 YYNGEE. The CDR3 consists of 15 residues. CDR3 sequence: CASSVGQGRSEKLFF. CDR3 coding DNA: TGTGCCAGCAGCGTAGGCCAGGGCAGAAGTGAAAAACTGTTTTTT.

This clone occurred once. The chain combines TRBV12-2 with TRBJ2-7; TRBD1, the table's D call, lacks a check against the DNA. TRBV12-2 is assigned pseudogene status. The CDR3 sequence is 14 residues long. This chain's CDR3 is CASRLDPSSYEQYF. In DNA form, the CDR3 reads TGTGCAAGTCGCTTAGATCCCAGTTCCTACGAGCAGTACTTC.

The chain has TRBV5-6 and TRBJ1-4; 8 bases map to TRBD1. Germline assignment: CDR1 SGHDT and CDR2 YYEEEE. The CDR3 is 16 amino acids. The ends lost 4 bases at V and 3 bases at J; junction bases unmatched: 8. The CDR3 DNA reads TGTGCCAGCAGCATAGGACAGGGACTACCTAATGAAAAACTGTTTTTT. It codes for CASSIGQGLPNEKLFF. The full variable domain, rest sourced from reference TRBV5-6 and TRBJ1-4, is DAGVTQSPTHLIKTRGQQVTLRCSPKSGHDTVSWYQQALGQGPQFIFQYYEEEERQRGNFPDRFSGHQFPNYSSELNVNALLLGDSALYLCASSIGQGLPNEKLFFGSGTQLSVL.

The gene calls are TRBV19 and TRBJ2-3; D gene uncertain. The V gene lost 3 bases and the J gene lost 1 base, with 5 bases spanning the gap. This CDR3 region has 13 residues. Germline V gene lookup returns CDR1 LNHDA and CDR2 SQIVND (reference sequence). The CDR3: CASSIQGTDTQYF. CDR3 DNA sequence: TGTGCCAGTAGTATCCAGGGCACAGATACGCAGTATTTT. Filled out from reference TRBV19 and TRBJ2-3, the complete variable domain reads DGGITQSPKYLFRKEGQNVTLSCEQNLNHDAMYWYRQDPGQGLRLIYYSQIVNDFQKGDIAEGYSVSREKKESFPLTVTSAQKNPTAFYLCASSIQGTDTQYFGPGTRLTVL.

This clone was counted only a few times. The V call is TRBV27, the J call TRBJ1-5; 7 nucleotides match TRBD1. Germline CDR1 and CDR2: MNHEY and SMNVEV (reference sequence). CDR3 length: 16 residues. J lost 9 bases, V lost 5 bases, and 16 bases had no gene match. The CDR3 bases are TGTGCCAGCAGTCCGGTCGGCAGGGGGGTTGGGGGGCCCCAGCATTTT. Amino acids: CASSPVGRGVGGPQHF.

The chain joins TRBV5-4 to TRBJ2-5; D is possibly TRBD1 (8 bases). The length of the CDR3 is 17 residues. V was cut by 4 bases and J by 1 base, with 20 bases left in between. Looked up from germline, CDR1 is SGHNT and CDR2 is YYREEE (reference sequence). This CDR3 reads CASSPGRAGQGQETQYF. The CDR3 DNA sequence: TGTGCCAGCAGCCCTGGGAGGGCTGGACAGGGCCAAGAGACCCAGTACTTC.

The rearrangement joins TRBV6-1 to TRBJ2-7, with TRBD1 identical over 7 bases. This CDR3 is built from 15 residues. Trimming took 4 bases from V and 5 from J; bases not matched to a gene: 11. The V gene's germline CDR1 is MNHNS and CDR2 SASEGT. The CDR3 loop reads CASSAKRTGHDEQYF. CDR3 nucleotide sequence: TGTGCCAGCAGTGCAAAACGGACAGGACATGACGAGCAGTACTTC.